Listed below are T cell receptor beta chains from one sample, sequenced in a study of early T cells in non-severe SARS-CoV-2 infection. From the 5' RACE reads, TCRdb called clonotypes with MiXCR, one entry per CDR3 protein. The sample contains tens of thousands of distinct CDR3 sequences, approximately 5.6% of which appear only once. Sequenced input: whole blood. The receptors were gathered from an adult who was a healthcare worker with PCR-confirmed SARS-CoV-2 infection or an uninfected control (not recorded which). CDR3s include the opening cysteine and the closing phenylalanine or tryptophan. A D gene is named only where the DNA matches it firmly. The listing skips clone size in some rows; elsewhere it reads once, few, many or a size class.

many - TRBJ2-1 TRBV12-2 TGTGCAAGTCGCTTAGCGTGCGGGGAAGACTCCTACAATGAGCAGTTCTTC CASRLACGEDSYNEQFF
many - TRBJ1-4 TRBV2 TGTGCCAGCAAGACTCGGGAAAATGAAAAACTGTTTTTT CASKTRENEKLFF
few TRBD1 TRBJ1-5 TRBV6-5 TGTGCCAGCAGTTCGCGGCCGGGACAGGACTCCGATCAGCCCCAGCATTTT CASSSRPGQDSDQPQHF
many - TRBJ2-7 TRBV12-3/TRBV12-4 TGTGCCAGCAGTTTATGGGTTTCCTACGAGCAGTACTTC CASSLWVSYEQYF
- - TRBJ2-3 TRBV2 TGTGCCAGCAGCCGTTTCGCAGCGGCAGGCACAGATACGCAGTATTTT CASSRFAAAGTDTQYF
few - TRBJ2-1 TRBV20-1 TGCAGTGCTAGTCCTTCGGGGGCCGGGGTCTACAATGAGCAGTTCTTC CSASPSGAGVYNEQFF
few - TRBJ2-7 TRBV6-6 TGTGCCAGCATCGGAACTGGAGGAACCTACGAGCAGTACTTC CASIGTGGTYEQYF
many - TRBJ1-3 TRBV7-9 TGTGCCAGCAGCTTAGCACAGTTCCTCTCTGGAAACACCATATATTTT CASSLAQFLSGNTIYF
few TRBD2 TRBJ2-1 TRBV4-2 TGTGCCAGCAGCCAACCCGGGACTAGCGGGAGGGCCTCCAATGAGCAGTTCTTC CASSQPGTSGRASNEQFF
- TRBD2 TRBJ2-2 TRBV6-2/TRBV6-3 TGTGCCAGCAGCGACAGAGGCGGGGGGCTCTCCGGGGAGCTGTTTTTT CASSDRGGGLSGELFF
- - TRBJ2-7 TRBV7-9 TGTGCCAGCAGCTCAAAACAGGGGAGGGACTACGAGCAGTACTTC CASSSKQGRDYEQYF
- - TRBJ1-3 TRBV6-6 TGTGCCAGCAGACCAGGGCCCTCTGGAAACACCATATATTTT CASRPGPSGNTIYF
few TRBD1 TRBJ1-1 TRBV29-1 TGCAGCGCCGAACAGGGGACCGTCGGCACTGAAGCTTTCTTT CSAEQGTVGTEAFF
many - TRBJ2-3 TRBV18 TGTGCCAGCTCACCCCCGACTAGGACAGATACGCAGTATTTT CASSPPTRTDTQYF
- TRBD2 TRBJ2-5 TRBV7-7 TGTGCTAGCACCCAGGCCTCTAGCGGGGTTGGGGAGACCCAGTACTTC CASTQASSGVGETQYF
few - TRBJ1-1 TRBV2 TGTGCCAGCAGTGGATTGGCGAACACTGAAGCTTTCTTT CASSGLANTEAFF
many - TRBJ2-3 TRBV20-1 TGCAGTGCTAGAGTATCGAACAGCTGGGGGGCAGATACGCAGTATTTT CSARVSNSWGADTQYF
many - TRBJ1-5 TRBV29-1 TGCAGCGTTGTGGGTAACGGCAATCAGCCCCAGCATTTT CSVVGNGNQPQHF
many - TRBJ1-2 TRBV5-1 TGCGCCAGCAGCTTGGACTATGGCTACACCTTC CASSLDYGYTF
- - TRBJ2-1 TRBV3-2 TGTGCCAGCAGCCAAATCGGGAGGCTAGCGGGCAATGAGCAGTTCTTC CASSQIGRLAGNEQFF
many - TRBJ2-7 TRBV12-3/TRBV12-4 TGTGCCAGCAGTTTAGCGGGGGGGGCCGAGCAGTACTTC CASSLAGGAEQYF
many TRBD1 TRBJ2-1 TRBV29-1 TGCAGCGTTAACAGGGGGTTCCGGACCAATGAGCAGTTCTTC CSVNRGFRTNEQFF
many - TRBJ1-1 TRBV12-3/TRBV12-4 TGTGCCACCTCCTTCGTCTACAGCACTGAAGCTTTCTTT CATSFVYSTEAFF
many TRBD2 TRBJ2-3 TRBV7-2 TGTGCCAGCAGCCAGAGACTAGCGGGCACAGATACGCAGTATTTT CASSQRLAGTDTQYF
many - TRBJ2-1 TRBV18 TGTGCCAGCTCACCATCCCCTAACTACCGCTACAATGAGCAGTTCTTC CASSPSPNYRYNEQFF
many - TRBJ1-1 TRBV7-2 TGTGCCAGCAGCTTAGCCGGGGCTTGGAACACTGAAGCTTTCTTT CASSLAGAWNTEAFF
many - TRBJ2-1 TRBV20-1 TGCAGTGCTAGGGTCCTCTACAATGAGCAGTTCTTC CSARVLYNEQFF
few TRBD2 TRBJ2-1 TRBV6-6 TGTGCCAGCACCCGGGGGGACTCCCTCAATGAGCAGTTCTTC CASTRGDSLNEQFF
- - TRBJ2-1 TRBV20-1 TGCAGTGCTGGCAGAGAGCAGTTCTTC CSAGREQFF
many - TRBJ1-1 TRBV7-2 TGTGCCAGCAGCGCAAGGGGGGCAGGATGGGACTTGAACACTGAAGCTTTCTTT CASSARGAGWDLNTEAFF
few - TRBJ2-7 TRBV6-6 TGTGCCAGCAGTTACTCTGTAGCTTGGGAGCAGTACTTC CASSYSVAWEQYF
few - TRBJ2-7 TRBV11-2 TGTGCCAGCAATTCGGGGAGGACCGAGCAGTACTTC CASNSGRTEQYF
- TRBD1 TRBJ2-4 TRBV11-2 TGTGCCAGCAGCCTCTACAGGGGGAGAAGAAACATTCAGTACTTC CASSLYRGRRNIQYF
many - TRBJ2-7 TRBV20-1 TGCAGTGCTAGCGGGTCGAGCTCCTACGAGCAGTACTTC CSASGSSSYEQYF
many TRBD1 TRBJ1-4 TRBV12-3/TRBV12-4 TGTGCCAGCAGCCCCGGGACAGACACTTCACTGTTTTTT CASSPGTDTSLFF
many - TRBJ2-1 TRBV6-1 TGTGCCAGCATTTTGAGGGGGGGTTCCGTCGCGCTCTTC CASILRGGSVALF
many TRBD1 TRBJ1-3 TRBV2 TGTGCCAGCAGTCCTCCAGGAGGGGGACAGGCCCGAAACACCATATATTTT CASSPPGGGQARNTIYF